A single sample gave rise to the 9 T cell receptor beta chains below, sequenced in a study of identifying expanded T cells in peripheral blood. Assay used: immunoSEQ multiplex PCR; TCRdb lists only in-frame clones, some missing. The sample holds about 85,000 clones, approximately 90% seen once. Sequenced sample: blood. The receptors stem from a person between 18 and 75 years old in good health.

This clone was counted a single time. The CDR3 protein is CASSGRGVRELFF. CDR3 sequence (DNA): TGTGCCAGCAGTGGGAGGGGGGTTCGGGAACTGTTTTTT. The J gene is TRBJ1-4, the V gene TRBV6-1; D is perhaps TRBD1 (6 bases). The CDR3 runs 13 residues. Trimming cost V 4 bases and J 12 bases, with 15 bases left between them. Germline-derived CDR1 and CDR2 are MNHNS and SASEGT.

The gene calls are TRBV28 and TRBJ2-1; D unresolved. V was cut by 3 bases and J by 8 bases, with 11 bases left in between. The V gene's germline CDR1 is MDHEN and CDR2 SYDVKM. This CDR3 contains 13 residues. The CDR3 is CASSFEFAYEQFF. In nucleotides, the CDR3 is TGTGCCAGCAGTTTTGAGTTCGCTTATGAGCAGTTCTTC.

The CDR3 reads CASSLGNRGYGYTF. The DNA for the CDR3 is TGTGCCAGCAGCTTAGGCAACAGGGGGTATGGCTACACCTTC. The J gene is TRBJ1-2, the V gene TRBV7-2, with TRBD1 matching 8 bases. V lost 1 base and J lost 5; bases outside the gene matches: 3. In germline, CDR1 is SGHTA, CDR2 FQGNSA. The CDR3 has 14 residues.

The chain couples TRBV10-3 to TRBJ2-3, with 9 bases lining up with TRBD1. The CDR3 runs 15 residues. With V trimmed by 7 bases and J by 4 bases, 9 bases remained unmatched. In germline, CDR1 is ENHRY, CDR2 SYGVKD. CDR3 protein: CAITMGQGGADTQYF. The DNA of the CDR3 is TGTGCCATCACTATGGGACAGGGAGGTGCAGATACGCAGTATTTT.

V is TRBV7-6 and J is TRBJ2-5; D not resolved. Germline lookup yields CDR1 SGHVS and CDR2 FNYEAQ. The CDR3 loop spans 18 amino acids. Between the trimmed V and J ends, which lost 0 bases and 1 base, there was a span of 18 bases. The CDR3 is CASSLATETLRTQETQYF. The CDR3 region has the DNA TGTGCCAGCAGCTTAGCGACCGAGACTCTCCGGACCCAAGAGACCCAGTACTTC.

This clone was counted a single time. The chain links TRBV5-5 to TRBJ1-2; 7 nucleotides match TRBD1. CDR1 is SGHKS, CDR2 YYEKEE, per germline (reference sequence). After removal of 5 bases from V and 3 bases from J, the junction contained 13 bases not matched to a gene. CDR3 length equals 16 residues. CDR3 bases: TGTGCCAGCAGGCGCGAGCCCGGGACAGCCTACTATGGCTACACCTTC. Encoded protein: CASRREPGTAYYGYTF.

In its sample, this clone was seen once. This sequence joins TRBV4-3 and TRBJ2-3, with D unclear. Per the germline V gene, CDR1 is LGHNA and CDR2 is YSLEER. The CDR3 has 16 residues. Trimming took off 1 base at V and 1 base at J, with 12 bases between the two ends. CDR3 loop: CASSQGAVPGTDTQYF. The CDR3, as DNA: TGCGCCAGCAGCCAAGGCGCAGTCCCAGGCACAGATACGCAGTATTTT.

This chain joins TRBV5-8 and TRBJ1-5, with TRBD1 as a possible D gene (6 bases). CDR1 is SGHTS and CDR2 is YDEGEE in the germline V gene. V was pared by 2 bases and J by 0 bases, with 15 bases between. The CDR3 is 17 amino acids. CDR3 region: CASSFKDSWNSNQPQHF. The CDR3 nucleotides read TGTGCCAGCAGCTTTAAGGACAGTTGGAATAGCAATCAGCCCCAGCATTTT.

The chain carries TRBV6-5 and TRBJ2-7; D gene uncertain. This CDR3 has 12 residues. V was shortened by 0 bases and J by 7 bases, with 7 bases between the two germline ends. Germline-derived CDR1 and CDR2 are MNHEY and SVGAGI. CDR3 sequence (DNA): TGTGCCAGCAGTTACTCGTTGGGGGAGCAGTACTTC. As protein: CASSYSLGEQYF.